Below are 25 T cell receptor beta chains sequenced from a single sample in a study of monozygotic twins with inflammatory bowel disease (dated 2019 in TCRdb). Libraries were made using 5' RACE. Sequencer: Illumina HiSeq 2500. The reads underwent TCRdb reprocessing, giving one record for each CDR3 protein sequence and no DNA. This sample's clone table shows fewer than 200,000 distinct CDR3 sequences. Clones ranked in the top ten supply about 2.4% of the sample. The source material was blood. The receptors come from a human donor with ulcerative colitis or Crohn's disease, or a healthy co-twin of an affected twin (not recorded which).

This chain joins TRBV12-3 or TRBV12-4 and TRBJ2-7; lacking DNA, the TRBD2 call made by TCRdb goes unchecked. This CDR3 has 14 residues. CDR3 protein: CASSLIEGLESLYF.

The CDR3: CASRPPWASGGSYEQYF. The rearrangement links TRBV27 to TRBJ2-7; TCRdb outputs TRBD2, but without DNA this stays unchecked. CDR3 size: 17 residues. The germline CDR1 and CDR2 sequences are MNHEY and SMNVEV (reference sequence).

The chain is built from TRBV20-1 and TRBJ2-3; TCRdb returns TRBD2, unconfirmable since there is no DNA. Per germline, CDR1 DFQATT and CDR2 SNEGSKA (reference sequence). The CDR3 has 14 amino acids. Here the CDR3 reads CSADPAGGQDTQYF.

This rearrangement joins TRBV29-1 to TRBJ1-1; as DNA is missing, the TRBD1 call by TCRdb cannot be tested. The CDR3 consists of 15 residues. Per germline, CDR1 SQVTM and CDR2 ANQGSEA. The CDR3 region is CSGTGGWGMDTEAFF.

V and J are TRBV12-3 or TRBV12-4 and TRBJ2-3; TCRdb reports TRBD2, a call that lacks DNA to check it against. The CDR3 spans 14 residues. The CDR3 region is CASTILAATDTQYF.

This chain joins TRBV7-8 and TRBJ2-7; TCRdb's D call, TRBD1, is unchecked because there is no DNA. CDR3 size: 15 residues. CDR1 is SGHVS, CDR2 FQNEAQ, per germline. CDR3 sequence reads: CASSLAGTVSYEQYF. Based on the CDR3 plus reference TRBV7-8 and TRBJ2-7, the full variable domain is GAGVSQSPRYKVAKRGQDVALRCDPISGHVSLFWYQQALGQGPEFLTYFQNEAQLDKSGLPSDRFFAERPEGSVSTLKIQRTQQEDSAVYLCASSLAGTVSYEQYFGPGTRLTVT.

The rearrangement joins TRBV5-4 to TRBJ2-1; TCRdb's D gene call, TRBD2, goes unchecked for lack of DNA. Looked up from germline, CDR1 is SGHNT and CDR2 is YYREEE (reference sequence). The CDR3 contains 19 residues. CDR3: CASSLDPRSAGGPLNEQFF.

This chain joins TRBV28 and TRBJ2-1. CDR3 length: 14 amino acids. Germline-derived CDR1 and CDR2 are MDHEN and SYDVKM. This chain's CDR3 is CASNVALIYNEQFF. Using reference TRBV28 and TRBJ2-1 for the parts outside the CDR3, the full variable domain is DVKVTQSSRYLVKRTGEKVFLECVQDMDHENMFWYRQDPGLGLRLIYFSYDVKMKEKGDIPEGYSVSREKKERFSLILESASTNQTSMYLCASNVALIYNEQFFGPGTRLTVL.

V is TRBV4-1 and J is TRBJ1-2; the D call of TRBD1 rests on TCRdb alone, since no DNA is present to check it. The CDR3 consists of 14 residues. Germline V CDR1 and CDR2: MGHRA, YSYEKL. CDR3 in amino acids: CASSQPDRDHGYTF.

V usage is TRBV5-1 and J usage is TRBJ1-1. Germline CDR1 reads SGHRS; CDR2 reads YFSETQ. This CDR3 is 15 amino acids long. CDR3: CASSTQVGVGTEAFF.

The rearrangement uses TRBV5-1 and TRBJ2-3; TCRdb's D gene call, TRBD1, goes unchecked for lack of DNA. The CDR3 consists of 14 residues. Germline-derived CDR1 and CDR2 are SGHRS and YFSETQ. The CDR3 here is CASSSWTGSDTQYF.

The V call is TRBV7-6, the J call TRBJ2-5; TCRdb's D call, TRBD1, is unchecked because there is no DNA. CDR1 and CDR2 from the germline V gene are SGHVS and FNYEAQ. This CDR3 is 15 amino acids long. CDR3 protein: CASSLAGTDQETQYF.

V is TRBV6-2 or TRBV6-3 and J is TRBJ2-1; TCRdb outputs TRBD1, but without DNA this stays unchecked. Germline V CDR1 and CDR2: MNHEY, SVGEGT. The CDR3 extends over 15 amino acids. CDR3 residues: CASSQERGSIFKQFF.

The genes are TRBV7-8 and TRBJ2-6. There are 15 residues in the CDR3. CDR1 is SGHVS, CDR2 FQNEAQ, per germline. The CDR3 region is CASSLGNSGANVLTF.

The chain combines TRBV5-1 with TRBJ2-1; no DNA is available, so the TRBD1 call from TCRdb remains unchecked. The CDR3 totals 14 residues. The germline gives CDR1 SGHRS, CDR2 YFSETQ. Here the CDR3 reads CASSSSGTPNEQFF.

The chain's CDR3 is CASSLGARQETQYF. V and J are TRBV6-6 and TRBJ2-5. The germline V gene encodes CDR1 MNHNY and CDR2 SVGAGI (reference sequence). There are 14 residues in the CDR3.

The rearrangement joins TRBV12-5 to TRBJ2-1; the D gene TCRdb calls, TRBD1, cannot be checked with no DNA. The length of the CDR3 is 14 residues. Per germline, CDR1 LGHNT and CDR2 FRNRAP. CDR3 in amino acids: CASGTPGGSIEQFF.

J is TRBJ2-2 and V is TRBV5-1. Germline loops: CDR1 SGHRS, CDR2 YFSETQ. There are 14 residues in the CDR3. This chain's CDR3 is CASSLGQNTGELFF.

The rearrangement links TRBV15 to TRBJ2-5; TCRdb gives TRBD2 as the D gene, but with no DNA this cannot be confirmed. The CDR3 is 14 residues long. Germline loops: CDR1 LNHNV, CDR2 YYDKDF (reference sequence). CDR3 in amino acids: CATTASTSGETQYF.

The chain links TRBV5-1 to TRBJ2-2; absent DNA, TCRdb's TRBD2 call cannot be checked. The CDR3 runs to 15 residues. Germline CDR1 and CDR2: SGHRS and YFSETQ. CDR3 amino acids: CASSLARGSPGELFF.

The CDR3 region is CSALRTPSGTQYF. This sequence joins TRBV20-1 and TRBJ2-3; there is no DNA to check the TCRdb D call of TRBD2. The CDR3 sequence is 13 residues long. The germline V gene encodes CDR1 DFQATT and CDR2 SNEGSKA (reference sequence).

This chain connects TRBV28 to TRBJ1-2; TCRdb calls TRBD1, which cannot be checked without DNA. The CDR3 loop spans 14 amino acids. Germline V CDR1 and CDR2: MDHEN, SYDVKM. The CDR3 reads CASSLGGANYGYTF.

The chain is built from TRBV10-3 and TRBJ2-5; the TCRdb D gene call, TRBD2, has no DNA to confirm it. The germline gives CDR1 ENHRY, CDR2 SYGVKD. CDR3 length: 13 residues. CDR3 residues: CAISGKRGETQYF.

V gene TRBV20-1 combines with J gene TRBJ1-3. The germline CDR1 and CDR2 sequences are DFQATT and SNEGSKA (reference sequence). The CDR3 has 15 amino acids. This CDR3 is CSAPHTASSGNTIYF.

This sequence joins TRBV7-9 and TRBJ2-1; TCRdb gives TRBD1 as the D gene, but with no DNA this cannot be confirmed. The CDR3 runs 14 residues. From germline, CDR1 is SEHNR and CDR2 FQNEAQ (reference sequence). CDR3 sequence reads: CASSSPRGSGEQFF. The whole variable domain, filled in from reference TRBV7-9 and TRBJ2-1, reads DTGVSQNPRHKITKRGQNVTFRCDPISEHNRLYWYRQTLGQGPEFLTYFQNEAQLEKSRLLSDRFSAERPKGSFSTLEIQRTEQGDSAMYLCASSSPRGSGEQFFGPGTRLTVL.